This TCR beta chain was found in a study of blood T cell repertoires in COVID-19 (dated by TCRdb to 2018 to 2020). For the study in its entirety: Samples covering the acute and convalescent phases of COVID-19 were provided by collaborators in the United States, Italy and Spain. The material from the prospective study consisted of cDNA or gDNA derived from T cells, B-cell-depleted T cells, or PBMCs. The repertoires were made available in a free public database intended to serve as a resource for research on the immune response to SARS-CoV-2. Where available, HLA class I and class II types were obtained from metadata supplied by the sample provider rather than from assay-based typing. Subjects who had been exposed to COVID-19, were actively infected with it, or had recovered from it provided the deeply sampled blood TCRbeta repertoires that made up the dataset. The sample metadata nearly always contained a de-identified subject ID, COVID-19 status, age in years and sex. Samples were obtained from the ongoing ImmuneRACE study (first 160 participants) and from roughly 1,300 subjects provided by 6 global collaborators. Points the paper makes about the study in general: How much clinical and demographic metadata was included differed by source and by participant, and the metadata was provided uncurated.

Including cysteine and phenylalanine, the CDR3 has 15 amino acids. Only the CDR3 DNA stays, 45 bases, in frame from base 1. The germline V gene gives CDR1 as MDHEN and CDR2 as SYDVKM. Compared with germline, V lacks 3 bases and J lacks 5 bases; bases without a gene match: 2. The collaborating institutions used their own protocols to collect whole blood in K2EDTA tubes. For TCRbeta analysis, collaborators shipped samples in one of three forms: frozen whole blood, isolated PBMCs, or DNA extracted from either of those sample types. Regarding this clone: This receptor's antigen is unknown. Per-nucleotide qualities are absent, and no much larger clonotype sits a single base away.

TCRbeta CDR3 regions were amplified from genomic DNA by means of the immunoSEQ Assay, a bias-controlled multiplex PCR. As for how the authors treated the data: Within the assay, amplification of reference gene primers was used to estimate how many nucleated cells each sample contained. To quantify the absolute abundance of each unique TCRbeta CDR3 rearrangement, sequence reads were collapsed and filtered. For each sample, productive Simpson clonality was calculated as the square root of Simpson's diversity index over productive rearrangements. What TCRdb holds here is the immuneACCESS table cut down to in-frame rearrangements. Part of the clones is not present; checked against another copy, under half of the missing clones reflect an unresolved V gene, and the others are unexplained. Clone size and V and J calls were adopted from that table, with D and trimming inferred from the DNA. In all, the sample holds some 300,000 clones, and about 85% of those were seen once. Together, the top ten hold around 2.1% of the sample.

Recombination linked TRBV28 to TRBJ1-5, with 12 bases in between that match TRBD1. The source material was peripheral blood. The source of this sequence is a man in his late teens or twenties with active or convalescent COVID-19. The CDR3 here reads CASSFRDRGHQPQHF. Here is the DNA: TGTGCCAGCAGTTTCCGGGACAGGGGGCATCAGCCCCAGCATTTT.